This TCR beta chain was obtained from a study of T-cell reconstitution after alpha-beta-depleted transplantation in children. The library targeted TCRbeta and was prepared with unique molecular identifiers. TCRdb re-analysed the PCR reads in MiXCR, keeping a single row per CDR3 protein. The sample holds 360,000 or so distinct CDR3 sequences, 20% seen once. V shed 8 bases and J 4 bases; nucleotides not matched to a gene: 7. The CDR3 consists of 14 residues. Sequences were derived from PBMCs from the stem cell graft donor, sampled from the stem cell graft. This receptor was obtained from a human donor who donated a stem cell graft to a child with acute myeloid leukemia. The chain is built from TRBV12-3 or TRBV12-4 and TRBJ2-1; TRBD2 aligns across 8 bases. CDR3 sequence (DNA): TGTGCCAGCGGGGGGACTAGATCGTACAATGAGCAGTTCTTC. Amino acids: CASGGTRSYNEQFF.